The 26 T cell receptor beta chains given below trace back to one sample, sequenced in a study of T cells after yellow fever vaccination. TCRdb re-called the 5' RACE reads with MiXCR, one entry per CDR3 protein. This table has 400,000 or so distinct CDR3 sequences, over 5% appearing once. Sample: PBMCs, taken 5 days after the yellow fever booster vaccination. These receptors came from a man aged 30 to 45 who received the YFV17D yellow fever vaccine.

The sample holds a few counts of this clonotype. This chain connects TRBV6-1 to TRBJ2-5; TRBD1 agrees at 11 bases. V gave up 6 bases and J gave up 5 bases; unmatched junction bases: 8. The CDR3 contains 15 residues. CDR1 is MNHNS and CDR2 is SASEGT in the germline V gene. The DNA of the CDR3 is TGTGCCAGCAGCCCCCGGACAGGGGGCCCGGAGACCCAGTACTTC. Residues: CASSPRTGGPETQYF.

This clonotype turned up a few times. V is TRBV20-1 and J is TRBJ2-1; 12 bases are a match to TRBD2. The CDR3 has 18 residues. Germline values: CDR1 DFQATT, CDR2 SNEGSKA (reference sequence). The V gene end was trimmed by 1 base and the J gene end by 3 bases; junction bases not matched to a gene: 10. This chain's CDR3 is CSARVASGTSGHYNEQFF. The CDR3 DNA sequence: TGCAGTGCTAGAGTGGCATCCGGGACTAGCGGGCACTACAATGAGCAGTTCTTC.

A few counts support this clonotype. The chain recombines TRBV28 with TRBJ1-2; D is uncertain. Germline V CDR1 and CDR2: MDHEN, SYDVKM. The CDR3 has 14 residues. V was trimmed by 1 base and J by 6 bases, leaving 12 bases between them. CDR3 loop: CASSLFLSQNGYTF. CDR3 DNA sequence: TGTGCCAGCAGTTTATTTCTCAGTCAGAATGGCTACACCTTC.

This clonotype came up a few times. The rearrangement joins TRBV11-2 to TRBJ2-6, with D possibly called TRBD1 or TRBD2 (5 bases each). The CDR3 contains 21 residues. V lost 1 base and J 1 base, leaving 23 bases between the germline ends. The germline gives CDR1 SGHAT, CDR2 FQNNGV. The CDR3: CASSLVSFRGTSVSGANVLTF. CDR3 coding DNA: TGTGCCAGCAGCTTAGTTTCTTTCAGAGGGACCAGCGTATCTGGGGCCAACGTCCTGACTTTC.

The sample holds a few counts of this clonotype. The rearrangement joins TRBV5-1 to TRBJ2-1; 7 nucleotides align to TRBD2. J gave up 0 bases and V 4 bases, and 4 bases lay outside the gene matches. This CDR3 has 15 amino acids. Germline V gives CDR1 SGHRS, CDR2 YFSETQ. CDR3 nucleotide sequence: TGCGCCAGCAGCACACTAGCGAACTCCTACAATGAGCAGTTCTTC. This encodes CASSTLANSYNEQFF.

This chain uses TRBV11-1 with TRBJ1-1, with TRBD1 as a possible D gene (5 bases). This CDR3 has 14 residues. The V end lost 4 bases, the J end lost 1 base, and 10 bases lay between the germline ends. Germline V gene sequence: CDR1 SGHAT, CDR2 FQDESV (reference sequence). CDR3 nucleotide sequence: TGTGCCAGCAGCTCCCGGGGGAGGAACACTGAAGCTTTCTTT. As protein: CASSSRGRNTEAFF.

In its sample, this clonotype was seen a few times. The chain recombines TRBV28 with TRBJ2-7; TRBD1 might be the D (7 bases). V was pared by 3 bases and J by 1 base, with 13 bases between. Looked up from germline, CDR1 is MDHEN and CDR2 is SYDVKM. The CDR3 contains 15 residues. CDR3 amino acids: CASSFGGRGSYEQYF. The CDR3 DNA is TGTGCCAGCAGTTTCGGGGGCAGGGGGTCCTACGAGCAGTACTTC.

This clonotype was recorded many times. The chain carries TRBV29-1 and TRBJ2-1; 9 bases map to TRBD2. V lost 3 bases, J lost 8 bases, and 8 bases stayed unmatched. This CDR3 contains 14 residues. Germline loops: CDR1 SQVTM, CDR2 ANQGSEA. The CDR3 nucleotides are TGCAGCGTTGAGGCGGGAGGGAATTTGGATGAGCAGTTCTTC. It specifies CSVEAGGNLDEQFF.

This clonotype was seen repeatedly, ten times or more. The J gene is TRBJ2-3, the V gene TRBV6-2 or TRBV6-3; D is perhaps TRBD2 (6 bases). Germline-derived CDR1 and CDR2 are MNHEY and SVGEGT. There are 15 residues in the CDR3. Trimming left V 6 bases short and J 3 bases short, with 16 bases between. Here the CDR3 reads CASSQGGLETDTQYF. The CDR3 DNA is TGTGCCAGCAGCCAGGGAGGCCTCGAAACAGATACGCAGTATTTT.

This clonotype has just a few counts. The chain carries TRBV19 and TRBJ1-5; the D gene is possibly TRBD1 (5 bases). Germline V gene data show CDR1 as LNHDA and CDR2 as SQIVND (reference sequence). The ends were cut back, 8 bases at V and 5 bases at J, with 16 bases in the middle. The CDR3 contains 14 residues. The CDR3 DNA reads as TGTGCCAGTGGCTGGGGCAGGATGGATCAGCCCCAGCATTTT. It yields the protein CASGWGRMDQPQHF.

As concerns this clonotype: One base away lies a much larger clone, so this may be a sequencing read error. CDR3: CASSFGRGGGNQPQYF. CDR3 DNA: TGTGCCAGCAGTTTCGGAAGGGGCGGGGGCAATCAGCCCCAGTATTTT. This rearrangement joins TRBV6-5 to TRBJ1-5; the D gene is possibly TRBD2 (7 bases). The J call is doubtful: the DNA matches TRBJ2-3 better. Looked up from germline, CDR1 is MNHEY and CDR2 is SVGAGI. This CDR3 is built from 16 residues.

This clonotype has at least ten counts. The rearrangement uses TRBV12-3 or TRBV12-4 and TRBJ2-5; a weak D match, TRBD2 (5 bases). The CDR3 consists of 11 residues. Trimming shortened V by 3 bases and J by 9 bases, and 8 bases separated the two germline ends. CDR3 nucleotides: TGTGCCAGCAGTTTTAAGGAGGCCCAGTACTTC. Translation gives CASSFKEAQYF.

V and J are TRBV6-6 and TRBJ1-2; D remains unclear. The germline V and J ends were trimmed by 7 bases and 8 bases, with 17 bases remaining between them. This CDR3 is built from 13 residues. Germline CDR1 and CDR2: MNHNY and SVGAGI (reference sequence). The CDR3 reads CASNLDEAIGYTF. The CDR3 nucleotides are TGTGCCAGCAACCTAGACGAGGCTATAGGCTACACCTTC.

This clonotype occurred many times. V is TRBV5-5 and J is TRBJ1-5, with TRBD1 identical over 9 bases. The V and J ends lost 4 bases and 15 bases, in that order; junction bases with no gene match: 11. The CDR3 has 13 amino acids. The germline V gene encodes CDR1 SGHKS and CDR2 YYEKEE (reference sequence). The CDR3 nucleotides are TGTGCCAGCAGCCATGTAGACAGGGGGGAAGGGCATTTT. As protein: CASSHVDRGEGHF.

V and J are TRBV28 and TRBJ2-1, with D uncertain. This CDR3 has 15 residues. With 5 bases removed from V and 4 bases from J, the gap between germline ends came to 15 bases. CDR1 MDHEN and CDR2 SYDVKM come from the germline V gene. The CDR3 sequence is CASSPSPSPYNEQFF. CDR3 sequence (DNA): TGTGCCAGCAGTCCCTCCCCGTCCCCTTACAATGAGCAGTTCTTC.

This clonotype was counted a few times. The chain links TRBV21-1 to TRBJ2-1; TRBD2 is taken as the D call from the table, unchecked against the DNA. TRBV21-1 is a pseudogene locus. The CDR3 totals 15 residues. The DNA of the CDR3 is TGTGCCAGCAGCGTAACCAGGGCCTACCACCATGAGCAGTTCTTC. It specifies CASSVTRAYHHEQFF.

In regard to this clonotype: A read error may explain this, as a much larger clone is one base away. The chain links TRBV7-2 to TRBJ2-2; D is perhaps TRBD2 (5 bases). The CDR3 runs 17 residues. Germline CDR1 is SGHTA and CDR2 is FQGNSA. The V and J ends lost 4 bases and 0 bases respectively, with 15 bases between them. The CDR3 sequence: CASSSRLASSNTGELFF. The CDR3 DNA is TGTGCCAGCAGCTCTCGGTTGGCTAGCTCGAACACCGGGGAGCTGTTTTTT.

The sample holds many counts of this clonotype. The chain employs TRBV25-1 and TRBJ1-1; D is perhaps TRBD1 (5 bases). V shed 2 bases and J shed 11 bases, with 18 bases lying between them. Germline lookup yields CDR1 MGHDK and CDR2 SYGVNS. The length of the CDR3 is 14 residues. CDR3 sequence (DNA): TGTGCCAGCAGTGAAAGGAGGGGCCGAACTAGGGCTTTCTTT. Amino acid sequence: CASSERRGRTRAFF.

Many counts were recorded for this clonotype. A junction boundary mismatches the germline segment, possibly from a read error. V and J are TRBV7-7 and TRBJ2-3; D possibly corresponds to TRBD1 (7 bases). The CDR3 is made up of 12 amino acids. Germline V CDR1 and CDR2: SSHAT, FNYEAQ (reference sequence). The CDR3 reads CASNPRGTGRSF. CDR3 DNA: TGTGCCAGCAACCCCAGGGGGACTGGGCGCTCCTTT.

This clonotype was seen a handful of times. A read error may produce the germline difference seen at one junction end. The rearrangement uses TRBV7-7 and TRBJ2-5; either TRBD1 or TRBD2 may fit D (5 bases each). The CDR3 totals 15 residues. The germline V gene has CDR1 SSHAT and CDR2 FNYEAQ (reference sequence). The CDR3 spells CASSRSGTYQETQYF. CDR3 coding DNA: TGTGCTAGCAGCCGATCAGGGACCTACCAAGAGACCCAGTACTTC.

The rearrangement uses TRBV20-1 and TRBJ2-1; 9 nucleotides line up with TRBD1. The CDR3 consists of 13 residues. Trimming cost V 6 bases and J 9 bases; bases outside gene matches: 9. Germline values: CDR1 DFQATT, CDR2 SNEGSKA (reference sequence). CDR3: CSAHTGGAVEQFF. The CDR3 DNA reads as TGCAGTGCCCACACAGGGGGCGCGGTTGAGCAGTTCTTC.

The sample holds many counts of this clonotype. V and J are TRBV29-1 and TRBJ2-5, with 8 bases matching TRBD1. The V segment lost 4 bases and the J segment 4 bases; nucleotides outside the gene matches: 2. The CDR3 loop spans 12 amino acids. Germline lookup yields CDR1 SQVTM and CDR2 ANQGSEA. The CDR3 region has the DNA TGCAGCGTTGGGACAGGGACAGAGACCCAGTACTTC. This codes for CSVGTGTETQYF.

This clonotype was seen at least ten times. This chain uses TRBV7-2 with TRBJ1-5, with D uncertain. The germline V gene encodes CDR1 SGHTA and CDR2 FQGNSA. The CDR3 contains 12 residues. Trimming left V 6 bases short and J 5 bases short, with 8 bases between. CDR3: CASRAGDQPQHF. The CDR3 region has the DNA TGTGCCAGCAGAGCGGGAGATCAGCCCCAGCATTTT. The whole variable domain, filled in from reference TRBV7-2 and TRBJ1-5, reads GAGVSQSPSNKVTEKGKDVELRCDPISGHTALYWYRQSLGQGLEFLIYFQGNSAPDKSGLPSDRFSAERTGGSVSTLTIQRTQQEDSAVYLCASRAGDQPQHFGDGTRLSIL.

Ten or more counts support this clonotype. CDR3 loop: CASSLKQGTGELFF. The CDR3 nucleotides read TGTGCCAGCAGCTTGAAACAGGGCACCGGGGAGCTGTTTTTT. The chain employs TRBV7-2 and TRBJ2-2; possible D gene TRBD1, 6 bases. V was pared by 3 bases and J by 4 bases, with 9 bases between. Per the germline V gene, CDR1 is SGHTA and CDR2 is FQGNSA. The CDR3 has 14 amino acids.

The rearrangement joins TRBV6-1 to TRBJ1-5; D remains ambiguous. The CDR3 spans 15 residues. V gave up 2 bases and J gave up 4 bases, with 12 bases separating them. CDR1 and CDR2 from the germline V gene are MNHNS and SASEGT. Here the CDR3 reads CASSEIMTRNQPQHF. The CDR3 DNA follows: TGTGCCAGCAGTGAAATTATGACAAGGAATCAGCCCCAGCATTTT.

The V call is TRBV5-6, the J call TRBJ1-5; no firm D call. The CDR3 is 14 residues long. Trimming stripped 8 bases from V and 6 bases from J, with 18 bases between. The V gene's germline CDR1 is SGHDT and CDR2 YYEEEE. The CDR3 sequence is CARSPRLSSQPQHF. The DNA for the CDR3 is TGTGCCAGGAGCCCCCGGCTCAGTTCTCAGCCCCAGCATTTT.